Sequencing of this TCR beta chain was carried out in a study of OX40 agonist ivuxolimab in advanced cancers. Study information: Patients received intravenous ivuxolimab every 2 weeks at 0.01 to 10 mg/kg. About 40% of patients had received prior checkpoint inhibitor therapy.

TCRdb keeps only in-frame clones here, not all; method: immunoSEQ multiplex PCR. In the table there are about 19,000 clones, around 90% of which are singletons. Germline CDR1 reads MDHEN; CDR2 reads SYDVKM. The CDR3 runs 13 residues. Between the trimmed V and J ends, which lost 5 bases and 5 bases, there was a span of 13 bases. This TCR was recovered from an adult with an advanced solid tumor such as melanoma, head and neck, liver or kidney cancer. The chain combines TRBV28 with TRBJ2-7; either TRBD1 or TRBD2 may fit D (6 bases each). Material: CD4+ or CD8+ T cells sorted from blood, obtained in a trial of the OX40 agonist ivuxolimab. The CDR3 coding sequence is TGTGCCAGCAGTCTACAGGGAGGCGACGAGCAGTACTTC. Its protein product is CASSLQGGDEQYF.